This TCR beta chain is from a study of cytomegalovirus exposure and HLA in healthy donors. On the study more broadly: An early data release held 75 million to 100 million unique TCRs from HLA-typed donors. Study-level results: A link between a missense DCLRE1C variant and TCR beta V- and J-gene trimming emerged from a later analysis. There were 160 or so TCR beta chains listed as cytomegalovirus-associated.

CDR1 is MNHEY and CDR2 is SMNVEV in the germline V gene (reference sequence). This CDR3 spans 13 amino acids. Trimming left V 3 bases short and J 0 bases short, with 3 bases between. Both 60 Vbeta primers and 13 Jbeta primers went into the PCR. The assay was immunoSEQ multiplex PCR, and TCRdb's table has in-frame clones only and misses some. This sample has 150,000 to 200,000 clones; 80% occur once, and the top ten carry about 2.1%. In the case of this clone: The target antigen is unknown.

Input material: PBMCs. The J gene is TRBJ1-5, the V gene TRBV27, with D hard to call. This clonotype originated in a woman aged 25 to 39 in good health and CMV-seronegative. The CDR3 DNA sequence: TGTGCCAGCAGTTTCCTTAGCAATCAGCCCCAGCATTTT. Translating gives CASSFLSNQPQHF.